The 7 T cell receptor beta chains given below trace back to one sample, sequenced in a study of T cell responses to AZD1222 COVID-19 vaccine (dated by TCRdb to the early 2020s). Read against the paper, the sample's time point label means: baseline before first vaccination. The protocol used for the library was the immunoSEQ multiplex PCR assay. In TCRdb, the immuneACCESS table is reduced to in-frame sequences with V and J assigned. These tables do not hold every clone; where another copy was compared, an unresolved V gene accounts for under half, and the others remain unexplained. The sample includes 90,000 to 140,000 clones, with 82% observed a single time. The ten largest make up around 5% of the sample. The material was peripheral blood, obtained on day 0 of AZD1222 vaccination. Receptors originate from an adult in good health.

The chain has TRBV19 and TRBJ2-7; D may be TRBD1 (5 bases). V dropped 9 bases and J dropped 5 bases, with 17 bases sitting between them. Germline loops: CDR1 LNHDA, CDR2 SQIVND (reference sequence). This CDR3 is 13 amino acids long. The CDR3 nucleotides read TGTGCCAGGGAACCAGGGTTCTCGGACGAGCAGTACTTC. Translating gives CAREPGFSDEQYF.

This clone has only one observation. The DNA for the CDR3 is TGTGCCAGCAGTTTCGGCAGCCCGCGGCCCCAGCATTTT. Protein sequence: CASSFGSPRPQHF. The genes are TRBV12-3 or TRBV12-4 and TRBJ1-5; no firm D call. Trimming left V 3 bases short and J 9 bases short, with 12 bases between. The CDR3 extends over 13 amino acids.

CDR3 in amino acids: CASSQAPSLGTSTGELFF. The CDR3 coding sequence is TGCGCCAGCAGCCAAGCCCCTTCACTAGGGACTAGCACCGGGGAGCTGTTTTTT. The genes are TRBV4-3 and TRBJ2-2, with 8 bases that match TRBD2. V dropped 1 base and J dropped 4; count of bases not matched to a gene: 11. Germline CDR1 reads LGHNA; CDR2 reads YSLEER. The CDR3 is 18 residues long.

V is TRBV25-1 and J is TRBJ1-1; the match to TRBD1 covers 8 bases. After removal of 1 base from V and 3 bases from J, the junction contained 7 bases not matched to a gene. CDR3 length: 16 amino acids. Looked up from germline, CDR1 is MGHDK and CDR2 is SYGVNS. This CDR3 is CASSESVGQEYTEAFF. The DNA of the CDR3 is TGTGCCAGCAGTGAATCGGTGGGACAGGAGTACACTGAAGCTTTCTTT.

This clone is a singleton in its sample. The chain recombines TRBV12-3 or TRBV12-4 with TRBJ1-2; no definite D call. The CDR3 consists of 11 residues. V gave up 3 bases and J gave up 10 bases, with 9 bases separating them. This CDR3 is CASSLRTSYTF. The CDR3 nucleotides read TGTGCCAGCAGTTTGCGGACGTCCTACACCTTC.

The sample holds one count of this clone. CDR3 DNA sequence: TGTGCCAGCAGCCTCGGGGTAGGACAGGGTGGCTATAGCAATCAGCCCCAGCATTTT. Translation: CASSLGVGQGGYSNQPQHF. V usage is TRBV4-2 and J usage is TRBJ1-5; 8 bases are shared with TRBD1. V gave up 4 bases and J gave up 0 bases; unmatched junction bases: 14. Germline loops: CDR1 LGHNA, CDR2 YNFKEQ. The CDR3 totals 19 residues.

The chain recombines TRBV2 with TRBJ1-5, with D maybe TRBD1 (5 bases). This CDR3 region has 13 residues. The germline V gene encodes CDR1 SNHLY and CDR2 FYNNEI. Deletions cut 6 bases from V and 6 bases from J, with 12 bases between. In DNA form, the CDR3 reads TGTGCCAGCAGAGGGGAGGGCGGTCAGCCCCAGCATTTT. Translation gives CASRGEGGQPQHF.